This TCR beta chain was recorded in a study of blood T cell repertoires in COVID-19. The trim removed 3 bases at V and 4 bases at J, leaving 9 bases unmatched. The germline gives CDR1 SEHNR, CDR2 FQNEAQ (reference sequence). The CDR3 is 17 amino acids. Original methodology: Quantification of nucleated cells was approximated via reference gene primer amplification. Using immunoSEQ multiplex PCR, the repertoire was profiled, and TCRdb retains in-frame clones only, with some absent. V, J and clone size are taken as reported in that table, and D and trimming were inferred from the DNA itself. This sample carries around 62,000 clones, 88% of them seen once, and the ten largest clones take roughly 40%.

Input material: peripheral blood. The sequence derives from an older woman with COVID-19, enrolled during active disease. The V call is TRBV7-9, the J call TRBJ2-2; 9 bases are shared with TRBD1. The DNA of the CDR3 is TGTGCCAGCAGCTTTTATGACGGGACAGGGTCCACCGGGGAGCTGTTTTTT. This encodes CASSFYDGTGSTGELFF.